This T cell receptor (beta chain) derives from a study of T cell repertoires in cytomegalovirus infection. At the level of the study: Matching HLA type and CMV infection were both indicated by public TCR beta signatures.

TCRdb used MiXCR to reprocess the reads, holding one entry per CDR3 protein. The sample records about 63,000 distinct CDR3 sequences, around 20% being singletons. Whole-study findings and limits: The ex vivo response was dominated by HLA-C-restricted CMV-specific TCR beta clonotypes.

The CDR3 is 15 residues long. Looked up from germline, CDR1 is MGHDK and CDR2 is SYGVNS. The germline V and J ends were trimmed by 3 bases and 2 bases, with 14 bases remaining between them. Concerning this clonotype itself: Its antigen remains unknown.

This TCR derives from a human donor in good health (CMV status not recorded). Some clones in this sample may be carry-over from other donors' samples. The material was CD8+ T cells from cultured PBMCs, obtained from culture after CMV antigen stimulation. The rearrangement uses TRBV25-1 and TRBJ2-7; unclear D gene. CDR3 in amino acids: CASSDRKPLTYEQYF. DNA for the CDR3: TGTGCCAGCAGTGACCGTAAACCATTAACCTACGAGCAGTACTTC.